This T cell receptor beta chain is from a study of blood T cell repertoires in COVID-19. Germline CDR1 and CDR2: SGHTA and FQGNSA. There are 16 residues in the CDR3. The trim removed 2 bases at V and 3 bases at J, leaving 9 bases unmatched. The protocol was immunoSEQ multiplex PCR, while the TCRdb copy is restricted to in-frame clones and leaves out a portion. Among over 200,000 clones listed, approximately 86% were seen once. Material: peripheral blood. This chain connects TRBV7-2 to TRBJ2-7; 8 positions match TRBD2. This TCR derives from a woman aged 25-40 years with COVID-19, enrolled during active disease. CDR3 loop: CASSLSVAGSGYEQYF. In nucleotides, the CDR3 is TGTGCCAGCAGCTTATCCGTAGCGGGGTCGGGCTACGAGCAGTACTTC.